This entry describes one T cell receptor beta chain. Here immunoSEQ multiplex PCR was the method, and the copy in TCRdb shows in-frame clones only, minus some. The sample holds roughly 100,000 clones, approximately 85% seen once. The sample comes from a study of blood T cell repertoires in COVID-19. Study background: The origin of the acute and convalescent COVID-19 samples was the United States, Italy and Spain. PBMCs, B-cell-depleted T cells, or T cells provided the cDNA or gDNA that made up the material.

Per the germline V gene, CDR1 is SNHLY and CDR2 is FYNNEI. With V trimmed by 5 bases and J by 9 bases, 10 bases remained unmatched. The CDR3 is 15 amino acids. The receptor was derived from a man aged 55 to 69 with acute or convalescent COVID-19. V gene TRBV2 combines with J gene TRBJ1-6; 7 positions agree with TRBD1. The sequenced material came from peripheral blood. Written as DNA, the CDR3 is TGTGCCAGCAGTCTCACCCAAGAGGGGGCTTCACCCCTCCACTTT. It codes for CASSLTQEGASPLHF.